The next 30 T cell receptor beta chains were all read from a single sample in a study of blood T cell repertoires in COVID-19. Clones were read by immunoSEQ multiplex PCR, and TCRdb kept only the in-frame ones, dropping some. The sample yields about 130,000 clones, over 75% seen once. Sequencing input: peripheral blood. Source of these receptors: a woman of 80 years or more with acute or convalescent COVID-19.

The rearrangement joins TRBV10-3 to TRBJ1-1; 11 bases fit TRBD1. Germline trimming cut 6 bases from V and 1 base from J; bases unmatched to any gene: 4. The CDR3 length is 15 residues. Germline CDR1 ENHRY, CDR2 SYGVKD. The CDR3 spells CAISRTGGENTEAFF. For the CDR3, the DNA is TGTGCCATCAGCCGGACAGGGGGCGAGAACACTGAAGCTTTCTTT.

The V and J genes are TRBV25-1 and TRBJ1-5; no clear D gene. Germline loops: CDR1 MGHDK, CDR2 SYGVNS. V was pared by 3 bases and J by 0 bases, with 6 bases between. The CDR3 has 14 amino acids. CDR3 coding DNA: TGTGCCAGCAGTGACAGATATAGCAATCAGCCCCAGCATTTT. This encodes CASSDRYSNQPQHF.

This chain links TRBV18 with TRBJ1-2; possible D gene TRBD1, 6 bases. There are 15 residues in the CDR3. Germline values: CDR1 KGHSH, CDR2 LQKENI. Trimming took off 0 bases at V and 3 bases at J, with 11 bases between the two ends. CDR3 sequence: CASSPPTGHDYGYTF. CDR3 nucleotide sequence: TGTGCCAGCTCACCACCGACGGGACACGACTATGGCTACACCTTC.

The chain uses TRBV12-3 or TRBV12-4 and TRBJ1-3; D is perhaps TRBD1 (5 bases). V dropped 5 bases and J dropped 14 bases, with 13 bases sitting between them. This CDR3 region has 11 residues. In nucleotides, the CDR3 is TGTGCCAGCAGTCAGGGACTGGGCTTATATTTT. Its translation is CASSQGLGLYF.

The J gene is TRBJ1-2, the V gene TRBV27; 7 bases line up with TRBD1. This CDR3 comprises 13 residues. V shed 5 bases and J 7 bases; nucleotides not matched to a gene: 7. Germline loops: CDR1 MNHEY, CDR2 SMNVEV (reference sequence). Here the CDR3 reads CASSRQGSSGYTF. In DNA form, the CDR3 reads TGTGCCAGCAGTAGACAGGGTTCGTCTGGCTACACCTTC.

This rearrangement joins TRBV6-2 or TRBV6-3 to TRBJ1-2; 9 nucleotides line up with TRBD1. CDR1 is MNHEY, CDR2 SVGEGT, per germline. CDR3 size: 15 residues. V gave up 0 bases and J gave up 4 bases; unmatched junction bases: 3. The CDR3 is CASSYSTGGGYGYTF. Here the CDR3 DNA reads TGTGCCAGCAGTTACTCAACAGGGGGCGGCTATGGCTACACCTTC.

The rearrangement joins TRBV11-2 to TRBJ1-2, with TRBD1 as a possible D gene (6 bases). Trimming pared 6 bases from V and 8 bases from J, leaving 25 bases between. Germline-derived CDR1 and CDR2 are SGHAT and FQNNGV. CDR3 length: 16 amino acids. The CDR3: CASRPIDRSLGEGYTF. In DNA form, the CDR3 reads TGTGCCAGCAGACCTATCGACAGGAGCCTAGGGGAAGGCTACACCTTC.

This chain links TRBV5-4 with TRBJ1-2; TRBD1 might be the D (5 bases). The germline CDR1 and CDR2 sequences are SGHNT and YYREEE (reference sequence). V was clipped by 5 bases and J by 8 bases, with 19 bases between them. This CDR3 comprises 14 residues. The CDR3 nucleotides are TGTGCCAGCAGAGTCTCGGCAGTGGAGGGGGGCTACACCTTC. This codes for CASRVSAVEGGYTF.

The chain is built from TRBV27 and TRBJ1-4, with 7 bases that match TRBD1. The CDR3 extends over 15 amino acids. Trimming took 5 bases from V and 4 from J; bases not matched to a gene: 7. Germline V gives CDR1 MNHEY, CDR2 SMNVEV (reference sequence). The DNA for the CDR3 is TGTGCCAGCAGTCCACAGGGGCGGCTTAATGAAAAACTGTTTTTT. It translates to CASSPQGRLNEKLFF.

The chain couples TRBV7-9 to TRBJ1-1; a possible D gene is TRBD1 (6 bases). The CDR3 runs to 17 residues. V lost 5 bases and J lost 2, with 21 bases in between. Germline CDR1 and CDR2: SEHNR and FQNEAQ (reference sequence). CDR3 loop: CASSTYGGRGGNTEAFF. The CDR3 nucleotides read TGTGCCAGCAGCACCTACGGGGGGCGTGGTGGAAACACTGAAGCTTTCTTT.

CDR3 nucleotides: TGTGCCAGCAGCTTGGGGGGAGAGTGGGAAGCTTTCTTT. This translates into CASSLGGEWEAFF. The chain links TRBV5-5 to TRBJ1-1; D gene uncertain. From germline, CDR1 is SGHKS and CDR2 YYEKEE (reference sequence). The CDR3 consists of 13 residues. The V and J ends lost 0 bases and 8 bases respectively, with 11 bases between them.

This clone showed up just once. The CDR3 here is CASSSQSLVTQYF. DNA for the CDR3: TGTGCCAGCAGCTCACAGAGTTTGGTTACGCAGTATTTT. The chain uses TRBV7-3 and TRBJ2-3; no reliable D call. The V end lost 4 bases, the J end lost 8 bases, and 13 bases lay between the germline ends. Per the germline V gene, CDR1 is SGHTA and CDR2 is FQGTGA. The CDR3 runs to 13 residues.

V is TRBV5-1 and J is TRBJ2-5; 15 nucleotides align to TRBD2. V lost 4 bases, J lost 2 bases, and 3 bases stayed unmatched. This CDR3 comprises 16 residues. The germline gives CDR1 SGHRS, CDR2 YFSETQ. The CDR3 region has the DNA TGCGCCAGCAGCAGGACTAGCGGGGGGGCGCAAGAGACCCAGTACTTC. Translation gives CASSRTSGGAQETQYF.

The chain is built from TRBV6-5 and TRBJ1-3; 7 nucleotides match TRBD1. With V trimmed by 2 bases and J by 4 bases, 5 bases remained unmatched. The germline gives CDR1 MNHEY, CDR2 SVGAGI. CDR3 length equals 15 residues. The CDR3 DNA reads TGTGCCAGCAGTTACCGACAGGGCTCGGGAAACACCATATATTTT. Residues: CASSYRQGSGNTIYF.

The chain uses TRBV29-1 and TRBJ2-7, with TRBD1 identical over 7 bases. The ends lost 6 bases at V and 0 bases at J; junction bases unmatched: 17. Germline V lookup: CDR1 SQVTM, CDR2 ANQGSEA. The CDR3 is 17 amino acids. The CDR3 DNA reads TGCAGCGTCCGGGACAGCCGTAAATCGGCCTTCTCCTACGAGCAGTACTTC. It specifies CSVRDSRKSAFSYEQYF.

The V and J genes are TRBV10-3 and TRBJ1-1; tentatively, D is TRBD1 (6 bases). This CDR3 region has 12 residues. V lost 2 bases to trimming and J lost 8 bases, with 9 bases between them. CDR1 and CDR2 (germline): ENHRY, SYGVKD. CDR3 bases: TGTGCCATCAGTGAGACGAGGGGGGAAGCTTTCTTT. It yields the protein CAISETRGEAFF.

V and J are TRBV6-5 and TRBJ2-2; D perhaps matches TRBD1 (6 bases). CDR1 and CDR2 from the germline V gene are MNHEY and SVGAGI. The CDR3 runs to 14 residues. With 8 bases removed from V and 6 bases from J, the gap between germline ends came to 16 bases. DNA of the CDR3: TGTGCCAGCTTATGGGGGCAGGGTGCCGGGGAGCTGTTTTTT. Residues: CASLWGQGAGELFF.

The CDR3 DNA sequence: TGTGCCAGCAGCGTCGGTAGCAATCAGCCCCAGCATTTT. It is translated as CASSVGSNQPQHF. The chain combines TRBV9 with TRBJ1-5; D unresolved. The CDR3 extends over 13 amino acids. V lost 2 bases and J lost 0, with 3 bases in between. CDR1 is SGDLS, CDR2 YYNGEE, per germline.

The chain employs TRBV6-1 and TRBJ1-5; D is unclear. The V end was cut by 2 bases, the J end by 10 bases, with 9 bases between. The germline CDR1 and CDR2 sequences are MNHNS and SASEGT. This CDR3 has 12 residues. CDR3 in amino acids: CASSESSRPQHF. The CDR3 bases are TGTGCCAGCAGTGAATCCTCGAGACCCCAGCATTTT.

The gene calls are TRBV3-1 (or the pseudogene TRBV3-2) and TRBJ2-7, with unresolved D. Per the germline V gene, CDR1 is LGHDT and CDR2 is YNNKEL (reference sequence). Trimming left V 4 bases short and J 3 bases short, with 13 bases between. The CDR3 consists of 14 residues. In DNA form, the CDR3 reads TGTGCCAGCAGCCCTTCTCAAACTAACTACGAGCAGTACGTC. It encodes CASSPSQTNYEQYV.

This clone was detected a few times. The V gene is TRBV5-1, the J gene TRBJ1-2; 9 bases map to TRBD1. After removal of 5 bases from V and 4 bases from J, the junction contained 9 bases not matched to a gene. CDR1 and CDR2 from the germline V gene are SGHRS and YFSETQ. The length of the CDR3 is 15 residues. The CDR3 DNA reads TGCGCCAGCAGGGGGACAGGGTTTTCTGGCTATGGCTACACCTTC. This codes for CASRGTGFSGYGYTF.

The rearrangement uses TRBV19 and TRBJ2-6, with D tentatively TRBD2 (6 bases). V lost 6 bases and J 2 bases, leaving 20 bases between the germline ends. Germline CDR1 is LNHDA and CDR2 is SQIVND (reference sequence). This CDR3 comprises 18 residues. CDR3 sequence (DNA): TGTGCCAGTAGGGGACCTGGGGGGATGTCCACTGGGGCCAACGTCCTGACTTTC. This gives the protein CASRGPGGMSTGANVLTF.

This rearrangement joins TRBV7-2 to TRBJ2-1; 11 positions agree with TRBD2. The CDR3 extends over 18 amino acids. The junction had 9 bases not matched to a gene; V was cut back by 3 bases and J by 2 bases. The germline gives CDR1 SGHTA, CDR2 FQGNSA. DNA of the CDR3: TGTGCCAGCAGCTTGGGTAGCGGGGGGGCCGAGACCTACAATGAGCAGTTCTTC. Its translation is CASSLGSGGAETYNEQFF. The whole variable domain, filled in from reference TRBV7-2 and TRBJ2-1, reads GAGVSQSPSNKVTEKGKDVELRCDPISGHTALYWYRQSLGQGLEFLIYFQGNSAPDKSGLPSDRFSAERTGGSVSTLTIQRTQQEDSAVYLCASSLGSGGAETYNEQFFGPGTRLTVL.

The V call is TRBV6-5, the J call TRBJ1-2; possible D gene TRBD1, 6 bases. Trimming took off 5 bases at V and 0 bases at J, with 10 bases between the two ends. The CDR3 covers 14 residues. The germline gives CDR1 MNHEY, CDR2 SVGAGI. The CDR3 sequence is CASSNGQTNYGYTF. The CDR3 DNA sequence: TGTGCCAGCAGTAACGGACAGACTAACTATGGCTACACCTTC.

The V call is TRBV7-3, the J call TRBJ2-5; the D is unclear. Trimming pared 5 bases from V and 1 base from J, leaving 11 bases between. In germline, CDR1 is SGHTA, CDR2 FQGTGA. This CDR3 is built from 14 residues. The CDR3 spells CASSPFTTQETQYF. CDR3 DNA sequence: TGTGCCAGCAGCCCCTTCACTACCCAAGAGACCCAGTACTTC.

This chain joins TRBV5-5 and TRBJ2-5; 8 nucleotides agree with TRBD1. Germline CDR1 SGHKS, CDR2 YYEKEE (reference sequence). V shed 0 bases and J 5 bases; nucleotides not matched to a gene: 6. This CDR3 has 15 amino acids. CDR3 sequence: CASSLAPGGLETQYF. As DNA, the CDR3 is TGTGCCAGCAGCTTGGCCCCAGGGGGCTTGGAGACCCAGTACTTC.

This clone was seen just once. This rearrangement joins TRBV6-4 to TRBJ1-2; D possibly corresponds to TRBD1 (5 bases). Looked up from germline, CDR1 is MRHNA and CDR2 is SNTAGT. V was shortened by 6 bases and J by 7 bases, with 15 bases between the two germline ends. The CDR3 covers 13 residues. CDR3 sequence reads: CASSDGGYGGYTF. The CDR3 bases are TGTGCCAGCAGCGACGGGGGGTATGGTGGCTACACCTTC.

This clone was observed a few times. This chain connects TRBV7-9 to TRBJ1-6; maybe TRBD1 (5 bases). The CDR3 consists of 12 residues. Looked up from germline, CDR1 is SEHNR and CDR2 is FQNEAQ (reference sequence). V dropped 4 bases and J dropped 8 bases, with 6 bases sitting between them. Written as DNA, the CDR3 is TGTGCCAGCAGCTCACAGGATTCACCCCTCCACTTT. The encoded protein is CASSSQDSPLHF.

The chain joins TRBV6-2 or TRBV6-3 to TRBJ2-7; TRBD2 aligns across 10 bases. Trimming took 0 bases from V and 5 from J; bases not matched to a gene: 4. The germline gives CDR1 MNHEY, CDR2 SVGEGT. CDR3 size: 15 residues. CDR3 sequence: CASSYSASGGDEQYF. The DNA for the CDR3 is TGTGCCAGCAGTTACTCGGCTAGCGGGGGCGACGAGCAGTACTTC.

This chain's CDR3 is CASSLLQGDTQYF. Written as DNA, the CDR3 is TGTGCCAGCAGCCTCCTCCAGGGAGATACGCAGTATTTT. This chain joins TRBV13 and TRBJ2-3; the D gene is possibly TRBD1 (5 bases). V lost 5 bases and J lost 5, with 11 bases in between. The CDR3 runs to 13 residues. CDR1 PRHDT and CDR2 FYEKMQ come from the germline V gene (reference sequence).